The T cell receptor beta chain under discussion was sequenced for a study of CD8+CD57+ T cells in acquired aplastic anemia. Looking at the study overall: Each DNA sample taken from sorted CD4+ and CD8+ cells came to around 2.9 ug on average. Notes on the study in general: Overlapping CD8+ CDR3 repertoires of patients and controls contained about 27 shared sequences. Patients and controls had CD8+ Simpson's diversity values that were not significantly distinct.

For sequencing, patients were chosen who had shown expansion of CD8+CD57+ cells by flow cytometry. When blood sampling took place, the patients had received no therapy. The table lists this clonotype with a count of one. Antigen specificity is unknown. CDR3 and TCR beta VDJ profiling relied on genomic DNA as the template. TCRdb reprocessed the reads with MiXCR, giving one entry per CDR3 protein. The sample lists some 170,000 distinct CDR3 sequences, 63% occurring once. The receptor was isolated from a human donor with aplastic anemia. Material: sorted CD4+, CD8+, or CD8+CD57+ T cells (not recorded which) from PBMCs.

CDR3 coding DNA: TGTGCCACCAGCAGTCGGCGGGGAGTGGACACTGAAGCTTTCTTT. Protein sequence: CATSSRRGVDTEAFF. The V and J genes are TRBV15 and TRBJ1-1; D call uncertain. Looked up from germline, CDR1 is LNHNV and CDR2 is YYDKDF (reference sequence). CDR3 length: 15 amino acids. The V end lost 3 bases, the J end lost 3 bases, and 14 bases lay between the germline ends.